These 8 T cell receptor beta chains came from one sample sequenced in a study of T cells after yellow fever vaccination. In TCRdb, the 5' RACE reads were re-called with MiXCR into one record per CDR3 protein. The table lists 300,000 to 350,000 distinct CDR3 sequences, around 4.1% of them singletons. The specimen comprised PBMCs, sampled 5 days after the yellow fever booster vaccination. These receptors were collected from a man between 18 and 35 years old who received the YFV17D yellow fever vaccine.

In this sample, this clonotype turned up a few times. CDR3 amino acids: CASSQIDSYGYTF. The CDR3 bases are TGCGCCAGCAGCCAAATCGACAGCTATGGCTACACCTTC. This chain joins TRBV4-1 and TRBJ1-2, with D perhaps TRBD1 (5 bases). CDR1 is MGHRA, CDR2 YSYEKL, per germline. This CDR3 has 13 amino acids. The germline V and J ends were trimmed by 2 bases and 4 bases, with 8 bases remaining between them.

The chain recombines TRBV5-1 with TRBJ2-2, with 9 bases lining up with TRBD1. The trim removed 5 bases at V and 1 base at J, leaving 12 bases unmatched. The CDR3 loop spans 18 amino acids. Germline values: CDR1 SGHRS, CDR2 YFSETQ. DNA for the CDR3: TGCGCCAGCAGGGAAAACATTGGACAGGGGTGGAACACCGGGGAGCTGTTTTTT. It encodes CASRENIGQGWNTGELFF.

This clonotype was found a few times. The chain couples TRBV7-2 to TRBJ2-7; TRBD1 matches at 10 bases. Germline values: CDR1 SGHTA, CDR2 FQGNSA. The CDR3 contains 17 residues. V trimming: 0 bases; J trimming: 0 bases; junction bases outside the gene matches: 5. CDR3 protein: CASSLAGQGFGSYEQYF. The CDR3 DNA is TGTGCCAGCAGCTTAGCGGGACAGGGGTTTGGCTCCTACGAGCAGTACTTC.

This clonotype was detected only a few times. The rearrangement uses TRBV15 and TRBJ1-2, with no clear D. Trimming removed 3 bases at V and 2 bases at J, with 13 bases between. This CDR3 is built from 15 residues. Germline V lookup: CDR1 LNHNV, CDR2 YYDKDF (reference sequence). CDR3 in DNA: TGTGCCACCAGCAGGGACCCGGTAGGGAACTATGGCTACACCTTC. It yields the protein CATSRDPVGNYGYTF.

The chain has TRBV5-4 and TRBJ1-1; TRBD1 agrees at 8 bases. The J segment lost 3 bases and the V segment lost 4 bases, leaving 5 bases of the junction unmatched. The CDR3 extends over 14 amino acids. Germline assignment: CDR1 SGHNT and CDR2 YYREEE (reference sequence). The CDR3, as DNA: TGTGCCAGCAGCGTGGACAGGGCAGACACTGAAGCTTTCTTT. Its translation is CASSVDRADTEAFF. Full variable domain (remainder filled in from reference TRBV5-4 and TRBJ1-1): ETGVTQSPTHLIKTRGQQVTLRCSSQSGHNTVSWYQQALGQGPQFIFQYYREEENGRGNFPPRFSGLQFPNYSSELNVNALELDDSALYLCASSVDRADTEAFFGQGTRLTVV.

This clonotype has a handful of counts. This rearrangement joins TRBV11-2 to TRBJ2-1; D gene uncertain. The length of the CDR3 is 14 residues. Germline V gene sequence: CDR1 SGHAT, CDR2 FQNNGV. Trimming left V 1 base short and J 10 bases short, with 14 bases between. CDR3 DNA: TGTGCCAGCAGCTTAGGTGCCCCCCGTGGAGAGCAGTTCTTC. Amino acid sequence: CASSLGAPRGEQFF.

This clonotype turned up a few times. The chain uses TRBV10-2 and TRBJ1-1; no firm D call. Trimming pared 3 bases from V and 5 bases from J, leaving 13 bases between. Germline V gives CDR1 WSHSY, CDR2 SAAADI. The CDR3 is made up of 14 amino acids. DNA of the CDR3: TGCGCCAGCAGTGACATCCCTGGAGGGACTGAAGCTTTCTTT. Translated, it gives CASSDIPGGTEAFF.

V gene TRBV20-1 combines with J gene TRBJ1-2; 7 positions match TRBD1. This CDR3 region has 14 residues. Germline V gene lookup returns CDR1 DFQATT and CDR2 SNEGSKA (reference sequence). The V and J ends lost 5 bases and 2 bases, in that order; junction bases with no gene match: 8. DNA of the CDR3: TGCAGTGCTGACAGGGTGAGAGCCAACTATGGCTACACCTTC. Translating it yields CSADRVRANYGYTF.